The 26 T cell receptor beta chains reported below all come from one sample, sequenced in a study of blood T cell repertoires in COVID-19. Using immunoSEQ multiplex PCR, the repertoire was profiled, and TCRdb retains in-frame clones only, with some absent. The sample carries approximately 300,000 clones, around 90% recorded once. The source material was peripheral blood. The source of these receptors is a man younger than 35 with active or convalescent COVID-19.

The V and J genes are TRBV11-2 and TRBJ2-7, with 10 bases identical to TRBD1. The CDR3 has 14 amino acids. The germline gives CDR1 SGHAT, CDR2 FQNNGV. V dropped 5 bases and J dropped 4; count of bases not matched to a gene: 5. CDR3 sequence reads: CASSKLGQGYEQYF. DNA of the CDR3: TGTGCCAGCAGCAAATTGGGACAGGGGTACGAGCAGTACTTC.

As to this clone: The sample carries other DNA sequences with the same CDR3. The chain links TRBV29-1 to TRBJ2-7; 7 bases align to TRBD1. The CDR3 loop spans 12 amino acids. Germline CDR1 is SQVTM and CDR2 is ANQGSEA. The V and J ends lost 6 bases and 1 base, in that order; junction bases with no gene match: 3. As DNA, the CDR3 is TGCAGCGTCAGACAGGGATCCTACGAGCAGTACTTC. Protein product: CSVRQGSYEQYF.

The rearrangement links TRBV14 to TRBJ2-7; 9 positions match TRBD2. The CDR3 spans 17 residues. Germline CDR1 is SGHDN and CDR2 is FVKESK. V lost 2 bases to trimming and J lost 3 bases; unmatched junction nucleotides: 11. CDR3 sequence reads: CASSQRFLAGHSYEQYF. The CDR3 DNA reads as TGTGCCAGCAGCCAACGATTTCTAGCGGGACATAGCTACGAGCAGTACTTC.

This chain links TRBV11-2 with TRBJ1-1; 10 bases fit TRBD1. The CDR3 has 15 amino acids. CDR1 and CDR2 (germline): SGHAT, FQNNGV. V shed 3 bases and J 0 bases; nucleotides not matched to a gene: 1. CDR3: CASSFDRGLNTEAFF. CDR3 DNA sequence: TGTGCCAGCAGCTTTGACAGGGGGCTGAACACTGAAGCTTTCTTT.

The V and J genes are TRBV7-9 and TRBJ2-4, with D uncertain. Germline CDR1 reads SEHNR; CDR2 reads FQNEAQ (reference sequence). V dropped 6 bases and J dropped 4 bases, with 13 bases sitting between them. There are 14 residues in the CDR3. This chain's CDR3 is CASSPVERKNIQYF. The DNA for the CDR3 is TGTGCCAGCAGTCCGGTGGAGAGGAAAAACATTCAGTACTTC.

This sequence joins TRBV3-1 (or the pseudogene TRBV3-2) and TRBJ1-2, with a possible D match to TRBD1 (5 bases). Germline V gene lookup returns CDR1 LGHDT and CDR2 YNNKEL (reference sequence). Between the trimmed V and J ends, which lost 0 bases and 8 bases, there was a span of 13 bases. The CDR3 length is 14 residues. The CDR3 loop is CASSQEWGGRGYTF. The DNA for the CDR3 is TGTGCCAGCAGCCAAGAATGGGGGGGAAGGGGCTACACCTTC.

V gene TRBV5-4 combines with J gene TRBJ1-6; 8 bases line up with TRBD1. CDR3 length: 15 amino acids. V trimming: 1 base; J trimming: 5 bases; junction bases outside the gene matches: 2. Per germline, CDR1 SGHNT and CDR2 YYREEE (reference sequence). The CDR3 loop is CASSLRTGNNSPLHF. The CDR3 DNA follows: TGTGCCAGCAGCTTGAGGACAGGGAATAATTCACCCCTCCACTTT.

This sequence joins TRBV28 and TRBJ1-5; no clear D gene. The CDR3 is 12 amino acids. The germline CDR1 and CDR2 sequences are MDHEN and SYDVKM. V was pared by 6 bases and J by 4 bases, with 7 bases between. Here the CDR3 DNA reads TGTGCCAGCAGCCAGACTAATCAGCCCCAGCATTTT. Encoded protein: CASSQTNQPQHF.

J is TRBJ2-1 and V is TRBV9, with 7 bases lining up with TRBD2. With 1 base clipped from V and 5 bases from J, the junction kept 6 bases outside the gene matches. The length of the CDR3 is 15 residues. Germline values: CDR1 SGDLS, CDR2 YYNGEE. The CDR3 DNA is TGTGCCAGCAGCGTATCGGGACTACGCAACAATGAGCAGTTCTTC. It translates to CASSVSGLRNNEQFF.

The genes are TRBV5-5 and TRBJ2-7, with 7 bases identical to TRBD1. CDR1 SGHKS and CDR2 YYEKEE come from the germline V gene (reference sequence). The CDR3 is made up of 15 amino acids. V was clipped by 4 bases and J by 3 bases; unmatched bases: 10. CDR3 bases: TGTGCCAGCAGCCGAAGAGGGACAGAGGACTACGAGCAGTACTTC. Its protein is CASSRRGTEDYEQYF.

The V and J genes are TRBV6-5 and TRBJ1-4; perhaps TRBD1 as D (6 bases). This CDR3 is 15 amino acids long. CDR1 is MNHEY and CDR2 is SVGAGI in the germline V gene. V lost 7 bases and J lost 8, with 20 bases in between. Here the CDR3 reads CASTPIGGALEKLFF. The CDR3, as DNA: TGTGCCAGCACCCCAATCGGGGGGGCTCTCGAAAAACTGTTTTTT.

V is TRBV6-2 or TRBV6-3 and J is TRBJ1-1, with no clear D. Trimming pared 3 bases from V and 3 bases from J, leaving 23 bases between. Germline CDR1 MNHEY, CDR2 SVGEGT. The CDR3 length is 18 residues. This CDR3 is CASSYRNGEGSFHTEAFF. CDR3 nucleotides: TGTGCCAGCAGTTATAGGAACGGGGAGGGATCCTTTCACACTGAAGCTTTCTTT.

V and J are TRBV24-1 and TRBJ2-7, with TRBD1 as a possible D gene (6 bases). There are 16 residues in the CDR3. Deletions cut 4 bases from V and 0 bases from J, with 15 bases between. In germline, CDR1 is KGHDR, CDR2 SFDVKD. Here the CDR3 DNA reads TGTGCCACCAGTGAGAAAAGCAGGGGTAGCTCCTACGAGCAGTACTTC. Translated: CATSEKSRGSSYEQYF.

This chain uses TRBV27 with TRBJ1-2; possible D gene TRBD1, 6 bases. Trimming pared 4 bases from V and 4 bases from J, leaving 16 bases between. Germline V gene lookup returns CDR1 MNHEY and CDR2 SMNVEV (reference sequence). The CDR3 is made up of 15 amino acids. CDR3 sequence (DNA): TGTGCCAGCAGTTCCCGGGGGGGGGCTTCCTATGGCTACACCTTC. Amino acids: CASSSRGGASYGYTF.

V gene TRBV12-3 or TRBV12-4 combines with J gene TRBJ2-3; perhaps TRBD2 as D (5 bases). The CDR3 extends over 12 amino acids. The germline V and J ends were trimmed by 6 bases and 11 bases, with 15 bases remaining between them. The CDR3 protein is CASSPDWARQYF. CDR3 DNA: TGTGCCAGCAGCCCGGACTGGGCAAGGCAGTATTTT.

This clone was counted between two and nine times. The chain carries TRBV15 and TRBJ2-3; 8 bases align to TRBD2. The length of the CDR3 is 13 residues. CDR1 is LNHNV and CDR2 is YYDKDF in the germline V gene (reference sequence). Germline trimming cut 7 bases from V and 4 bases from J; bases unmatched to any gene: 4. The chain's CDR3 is CATKTGGADTQYF. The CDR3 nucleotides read TGTGCCACCAAAACGGGAGGGGCAGATACGCAGTATTTT. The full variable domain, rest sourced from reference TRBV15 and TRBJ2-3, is DAMVIQNPRYQVTQFGKPVTLSCSQTLNHNVMYWYQQKSSQAPKLLFHYYDKDFNNEADTPDNFQSRRPNTSFCFLDIRSPGLGDTAMYLCATKTGGADTQYFGPGTRLTVL.

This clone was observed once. The chain's CDR3 is CASSWTSREQYF. CDR3 nucleotide sequence: TGTGCCAGCAGTTGGACTAGCCGCGAGCAGTACTTC. The genes are TRBV7-9 and TRBJ2-7, with 8 bases identical to TRBD2. The germline gives CDR1 SEHNR, CDR2 FQNEAQ (reference sequence). V was clipped by 6 bases and J by 6 bases; unmatched bases: 4. This CDR3 spans 12 amino acids. The full variable domain, its missing parts supplied by reference TRBV7-9 and TRBJ2-7, is DTGVSQNPRHKITKRGQNVTFRCDPISEHNRLYWYRQTLGQGPEFLTYFQNEAQLEKSRLLSDRFSAERPKGSFSTLEIQRTEQGDSAMYLCASSWTSREQYFGPGTRLTVT.

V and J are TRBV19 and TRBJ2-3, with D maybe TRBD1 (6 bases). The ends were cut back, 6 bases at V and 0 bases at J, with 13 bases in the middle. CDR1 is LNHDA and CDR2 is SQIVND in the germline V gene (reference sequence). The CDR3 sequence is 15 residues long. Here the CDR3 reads CASSVTGPSTDTQYF. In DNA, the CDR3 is TGTGCCAGTAGCGTAACAGGGCCTAGCACAGATACGCAGTATTTT.

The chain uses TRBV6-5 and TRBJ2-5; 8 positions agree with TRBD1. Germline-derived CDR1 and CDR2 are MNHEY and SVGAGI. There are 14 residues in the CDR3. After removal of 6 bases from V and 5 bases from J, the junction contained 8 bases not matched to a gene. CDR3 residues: CASRDQGARETQYF. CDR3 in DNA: TGTGCCAGCAGAGATCAGGGGGCTCGGGAGACCCAGTACTTC.

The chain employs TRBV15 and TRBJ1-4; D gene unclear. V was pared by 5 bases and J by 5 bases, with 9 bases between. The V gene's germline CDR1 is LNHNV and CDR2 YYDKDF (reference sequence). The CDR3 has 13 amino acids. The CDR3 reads CATSDGRNEKLFF. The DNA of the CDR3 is TGTGCCACCAGCGATGGCAGAAATGAAAAACTGTTTTTT.

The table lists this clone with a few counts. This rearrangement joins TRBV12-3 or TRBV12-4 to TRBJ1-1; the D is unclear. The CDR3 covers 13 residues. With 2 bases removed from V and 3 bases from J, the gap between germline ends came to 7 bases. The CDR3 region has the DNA TGTGCCAGCAGTTTAATCGGGGACACTGAAGCTTTCTTT. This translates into CASSLIGDTEAFF.

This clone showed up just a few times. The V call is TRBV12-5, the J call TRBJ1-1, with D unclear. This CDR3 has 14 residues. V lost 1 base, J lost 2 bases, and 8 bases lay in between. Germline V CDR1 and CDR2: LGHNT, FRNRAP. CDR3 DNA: TGTGCTAGTGGTTTGGGCCAGGTTAACACTGAAGCTTTCTTT. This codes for CASGLGQVNTEAFF.

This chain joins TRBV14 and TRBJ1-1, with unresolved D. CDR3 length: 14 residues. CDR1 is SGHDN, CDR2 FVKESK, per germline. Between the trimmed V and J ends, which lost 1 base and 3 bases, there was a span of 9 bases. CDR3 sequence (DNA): TGTGCCAGCAGCCAAGGCAGGTGGTACACTGAAGCTTTCTTT. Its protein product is CASSQGRWYTEAFF.

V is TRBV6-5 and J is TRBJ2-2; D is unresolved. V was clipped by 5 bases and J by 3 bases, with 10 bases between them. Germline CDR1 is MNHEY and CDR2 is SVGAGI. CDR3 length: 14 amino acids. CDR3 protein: CASSPSGHTGELFF. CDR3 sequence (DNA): TGTGCCAGCAGTCCATCTGGGCACACCGGGGAGCTGTTTTTT.

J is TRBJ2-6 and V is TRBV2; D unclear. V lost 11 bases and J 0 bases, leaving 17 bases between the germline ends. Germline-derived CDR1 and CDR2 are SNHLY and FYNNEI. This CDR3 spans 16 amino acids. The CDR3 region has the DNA TGTGCCCTTTCTGGGCTATTTTCCTCTGGGGCCAACGTCCTGACTTTC. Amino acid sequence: CALSGLFSSGANVLTF.

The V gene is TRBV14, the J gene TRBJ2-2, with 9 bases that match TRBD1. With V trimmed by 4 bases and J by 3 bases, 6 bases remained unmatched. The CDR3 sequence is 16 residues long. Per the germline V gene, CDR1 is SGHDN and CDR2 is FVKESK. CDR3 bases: TGTGCCAGCAGCCCCCGGACAGGGGCGCACACCGGGGAGCTGTTTTTT. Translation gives CASSPRTGAHTGELFF. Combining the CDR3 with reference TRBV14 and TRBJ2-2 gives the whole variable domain EAGVTQFPSHSVIEKGQTVTLRCDPISGHDNLYWYRRVMGKEIKFLLHFVKESKQDESGMPNNRFLAERTGGTYSTLKVQPAELEDSGVYFCASSPRTGAHTGELFFGEGSRLTVL.